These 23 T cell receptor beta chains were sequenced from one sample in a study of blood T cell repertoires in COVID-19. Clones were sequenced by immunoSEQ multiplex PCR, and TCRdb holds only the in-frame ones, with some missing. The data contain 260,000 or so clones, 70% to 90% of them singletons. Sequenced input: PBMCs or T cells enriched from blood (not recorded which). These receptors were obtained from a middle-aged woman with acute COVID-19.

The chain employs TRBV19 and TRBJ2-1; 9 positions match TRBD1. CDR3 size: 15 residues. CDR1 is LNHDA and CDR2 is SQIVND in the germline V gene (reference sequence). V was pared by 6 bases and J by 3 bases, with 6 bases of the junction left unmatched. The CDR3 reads CASSEAGQGYNEQFF. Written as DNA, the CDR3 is TGTGCCAGTAGCGAAGCGGGACAGGGCTACAATGAGCAGTTCTTC.

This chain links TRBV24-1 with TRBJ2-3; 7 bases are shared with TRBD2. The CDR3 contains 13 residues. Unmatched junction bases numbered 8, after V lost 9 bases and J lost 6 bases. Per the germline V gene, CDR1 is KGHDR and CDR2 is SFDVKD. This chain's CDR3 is CATGGDGGDTQYF. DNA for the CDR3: TGTGCCACCGGTGGAGACGGGGGGGATACGCAGTATTTT.

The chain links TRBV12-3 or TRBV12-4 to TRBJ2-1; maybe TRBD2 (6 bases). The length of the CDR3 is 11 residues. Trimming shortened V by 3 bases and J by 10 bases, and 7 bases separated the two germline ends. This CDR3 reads CASSLLAEQFF. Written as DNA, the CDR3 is TGTGCCAGCAGTTTGCTAGCGGAGCAGTTCTTC.

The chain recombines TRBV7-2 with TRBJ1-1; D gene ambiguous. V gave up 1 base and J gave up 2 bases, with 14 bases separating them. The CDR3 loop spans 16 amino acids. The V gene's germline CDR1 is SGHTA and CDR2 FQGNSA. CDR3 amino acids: CASSLVGGGSNTEAFF. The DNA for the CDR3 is TGTGCCAGCAGCTTAGTCGGCGGCGGGTCCAACACTGAAGCTTTCTTT. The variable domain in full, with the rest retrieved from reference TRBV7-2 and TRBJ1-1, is GAGVSQSPSNKVTEKGKDVELRCDPISGHTALYWYRQSLGQGLEFLIYFQGNSAPDKSGLPSDRFSAERTGGSVSTLTIQRTQQEDSAVYLCASSLVGGGSNTEAFFGQGTRLTVV.

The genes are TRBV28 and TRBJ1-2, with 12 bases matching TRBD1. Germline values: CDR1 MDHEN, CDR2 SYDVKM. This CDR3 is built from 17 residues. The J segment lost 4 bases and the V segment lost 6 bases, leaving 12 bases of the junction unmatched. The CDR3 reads CASRGQGQGAFTYGYTF. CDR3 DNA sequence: TGTGCCAGCAGGGGACAGGGACAGGGGGCTTTTACCTATGGCTACACCTTC.

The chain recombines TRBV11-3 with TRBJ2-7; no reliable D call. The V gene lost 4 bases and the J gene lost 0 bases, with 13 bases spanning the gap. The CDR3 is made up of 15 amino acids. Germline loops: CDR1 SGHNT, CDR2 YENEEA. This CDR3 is CASSSSQVTSYEQYV. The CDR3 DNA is TGTGCCAGCAGCTCGAGTCAGGTGACCTCCTACGAGCAGTACGTC.

DNA for the CDR3: TGCGCCAGCAGCAAGGACAGTCCAGATACGCAGTATTTT. Translation: CASSKDSPDTQYF. The chain carries TRBV5-1 and TRBJ2-3, with D perhaps TRBD1 (6 bases). Germline CDR1 SGHRS, CDR2 YFSETQ. The V gene lost 4 bases and the J gene lost 4 bases, with 10 bases spanning the gap. The CDR3 is 13 amino acids.

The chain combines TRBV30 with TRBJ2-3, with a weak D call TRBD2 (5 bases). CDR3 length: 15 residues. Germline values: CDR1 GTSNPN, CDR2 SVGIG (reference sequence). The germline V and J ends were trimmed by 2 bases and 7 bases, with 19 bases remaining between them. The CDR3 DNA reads TGTGCCTGGAGTCCCTTCTTGCGGGCTATGAATACGCAGTATTTT. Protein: CAWSPFLRAMNTQYF.

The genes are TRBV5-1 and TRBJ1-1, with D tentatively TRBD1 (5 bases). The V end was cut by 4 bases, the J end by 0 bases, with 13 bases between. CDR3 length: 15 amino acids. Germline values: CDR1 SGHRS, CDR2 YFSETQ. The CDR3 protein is CASSPTASLNTEAFF. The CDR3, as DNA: TGCGCCAGCAGCCCGACAGCGAGCCTGAACACTGAAGCTTTCTTT. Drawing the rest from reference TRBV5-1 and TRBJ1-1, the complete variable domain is KAGVTQTPRYLIKTRGQQVTLSCSPISGHRSVSWYQQTPGQGLQFLFEYFSETQRNKGNFPGRFSGRQFSNSRSEMNVSTLELGDSALYLCASSPTASLNTEAFFGQGTRLTVV.

In nucleotides, the CDR3 is TGTGCCAGCAGTTCCGGGACTAGCGGACACTACGAGCAGTACTTC. It encodes CASSSGTSGHYEQYF. The chain carries TRBV6-5 and TRBJ2-7; 11 nucleotides line up with TRBD2. CDR3 length: 15 residues. J lost 3 bases, V lost 4 bases, and 5 bases had no gene match. The V gene's germline CDR1 is MNHEY and CDR2 SVGAGI.

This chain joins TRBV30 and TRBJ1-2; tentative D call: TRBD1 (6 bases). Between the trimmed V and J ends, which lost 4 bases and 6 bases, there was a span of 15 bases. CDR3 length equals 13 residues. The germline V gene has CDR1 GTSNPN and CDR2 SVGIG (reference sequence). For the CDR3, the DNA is TGTGCCTGGATAGCGTTCAGGGGAGATGGCTACACCTTC. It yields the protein CAWIAFRGDGYTF.

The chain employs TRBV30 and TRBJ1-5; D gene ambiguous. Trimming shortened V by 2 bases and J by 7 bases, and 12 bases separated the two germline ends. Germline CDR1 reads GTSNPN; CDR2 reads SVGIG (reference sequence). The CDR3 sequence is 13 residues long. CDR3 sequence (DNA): TGTGCCTGGAGTCTCTCCGGGAGCCAGCCCCAGCATTTT. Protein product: CAWSLSGSQPQHF.

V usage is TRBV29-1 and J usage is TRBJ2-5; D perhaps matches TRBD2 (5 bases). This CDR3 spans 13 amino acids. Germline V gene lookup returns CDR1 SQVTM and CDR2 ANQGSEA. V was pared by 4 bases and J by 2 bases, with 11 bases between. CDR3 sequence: CSVAGSGQETQYF. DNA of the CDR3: TGCAGCGTTGCGGGGAGTGGTCAAGAGACCCAGTACTTC.

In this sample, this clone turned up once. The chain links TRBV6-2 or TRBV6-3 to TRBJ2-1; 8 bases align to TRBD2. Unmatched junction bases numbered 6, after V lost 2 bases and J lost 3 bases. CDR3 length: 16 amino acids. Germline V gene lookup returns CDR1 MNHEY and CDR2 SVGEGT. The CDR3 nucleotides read TGTGCCAGCAGTTACCGAAGGCGGGAGGACTACAATGAGCAGTTCTTC. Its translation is CASSYRRREDYNEQFF.

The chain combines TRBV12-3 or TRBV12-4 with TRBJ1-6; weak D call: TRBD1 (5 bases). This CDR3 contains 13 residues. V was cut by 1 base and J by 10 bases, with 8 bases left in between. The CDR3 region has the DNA TGTGCCAGCAGTTTAGGGACAATCTCACCCCTCCACTTT. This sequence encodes CASSLGTISPLHF.

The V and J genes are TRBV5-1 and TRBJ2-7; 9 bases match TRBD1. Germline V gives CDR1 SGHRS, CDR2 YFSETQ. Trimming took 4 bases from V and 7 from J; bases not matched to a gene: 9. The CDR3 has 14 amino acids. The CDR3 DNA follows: TGCGCCAGCAGCCATGGTACAGGGGGCGGAGAGCAGTACTTC. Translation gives CASSHGTGGGEQYF. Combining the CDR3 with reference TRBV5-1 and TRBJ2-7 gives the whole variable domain KAGVTQTPRYLIKTRGQQVTLSCSPISGHRSVSWYQQTPGQGLQFLFEYFSETQRNKGNFPGRFSGRQFSNSRSEMNVSTLELGDSALYLCASSHGTGGGEQYFGPGTRLTVT.

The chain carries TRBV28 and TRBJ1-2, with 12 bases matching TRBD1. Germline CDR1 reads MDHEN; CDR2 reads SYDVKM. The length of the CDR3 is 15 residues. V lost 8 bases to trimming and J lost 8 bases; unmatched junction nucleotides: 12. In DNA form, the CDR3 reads TGTGCCAGCCACTTACCGGGACAGGGGGCCGGGGGCTACACCTTC. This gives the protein CASHLPGQGAGGYTF.

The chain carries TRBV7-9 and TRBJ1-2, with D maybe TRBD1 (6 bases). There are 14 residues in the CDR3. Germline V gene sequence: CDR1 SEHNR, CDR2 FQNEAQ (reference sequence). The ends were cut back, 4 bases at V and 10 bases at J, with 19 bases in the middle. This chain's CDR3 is CASSSRDTGIVYTF. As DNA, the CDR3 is TGTGCCAGCAGCTCCCGGGACACCGGGATAGTCTACACCTTC.

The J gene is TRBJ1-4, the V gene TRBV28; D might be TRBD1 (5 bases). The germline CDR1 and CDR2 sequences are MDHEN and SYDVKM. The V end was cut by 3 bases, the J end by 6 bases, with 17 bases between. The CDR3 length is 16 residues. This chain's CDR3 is CASSFSMRQLDEKLFF. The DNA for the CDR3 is TGTGCCAGCAGTTTTAGTATGAGACAGTTGGATGAAAAACTGTTTTTT.

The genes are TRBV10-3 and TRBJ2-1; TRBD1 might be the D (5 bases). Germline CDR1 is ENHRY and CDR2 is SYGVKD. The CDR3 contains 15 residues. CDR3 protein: CATAGQGSSYNEQFF. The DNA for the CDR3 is TGTGCGACAGCTGGTCAGGGCAGCTCCTACAATGAGCAGTTCTTC.

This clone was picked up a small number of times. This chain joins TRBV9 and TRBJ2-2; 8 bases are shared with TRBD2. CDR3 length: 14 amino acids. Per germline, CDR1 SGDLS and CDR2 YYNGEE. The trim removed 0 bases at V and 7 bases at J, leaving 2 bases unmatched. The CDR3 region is CASSVGSGSGELFF. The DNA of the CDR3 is TGTGCCAGCAGCGTAGGGAGCGGGAGCGGGGAGCTGTTTTTT. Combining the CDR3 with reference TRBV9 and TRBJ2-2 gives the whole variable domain DSGVTQTPKHLITATGQRVTLRCSPRSGDLSVYWYQQSLDQGLQFLIQYYNGEERAKGNILERFSAQQFPDLHSELNLSSLELGDSALYFCASSVGSGSGELFFGEGSRLTVL.

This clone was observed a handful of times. DNA of the CDR3: TGTGCCACCAGTCAGTCCTCAACTCCTCGGGATGGCTACACCTTC. This codes for CATSQSSTPRDGYTF. The V call is TRBV24-1, the J call TRBJ1-2; no reliable D call. CDR1 KGHDR and CDR2 SFDVKD come from the germline V gene. V was cut by 6 bases and J by 6 bases, with 19 bases left in between. The CDR3 is made up of 15 amino acids.

CDR3 amino acids: CASSLLGPTLHF. The CDR3, as DNA: TGTGCCAGCAGCTTACTGGGGCCGACCCTCCACTTT. The rearrangement links TRBV7-9 to TRBJ1-6, with D maybe TRBD1 (5 bases). The germline V gene has CDR1 SEHNR and CDR2 FQNEAQ (reference sequence). V lost 2 bases, J lost 14 bases, and 10 bases lay in between. The CDR3 runs 12 residues.